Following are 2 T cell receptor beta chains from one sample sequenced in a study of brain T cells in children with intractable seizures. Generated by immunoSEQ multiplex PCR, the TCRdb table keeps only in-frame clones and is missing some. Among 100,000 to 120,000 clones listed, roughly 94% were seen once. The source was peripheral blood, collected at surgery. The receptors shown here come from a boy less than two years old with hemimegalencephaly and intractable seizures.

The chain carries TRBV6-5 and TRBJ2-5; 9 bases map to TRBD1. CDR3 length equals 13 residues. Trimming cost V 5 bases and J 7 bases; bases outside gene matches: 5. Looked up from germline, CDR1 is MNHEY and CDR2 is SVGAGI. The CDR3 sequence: CASSLGQGATQYF. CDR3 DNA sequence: TGTGCCAGCAGTCTGGGACAGGGTGCGACCCAGTACTTC.

The CDR3 loop reads CASSLGLASPYNEQFF. CDR3 coding DNA: TGTGCCAGCAGTTTGGGGCTAGCATCACCCTACAATGAGCAGTTCTTC. This chain uses TRBV28 with TRBJ2-1; D is possibly TRBD1 or TRBD2 (5 bases each). The ends were cut back, 3 bases at V and 2 bases at J, with 14 bases in the middle. The CDR3 extends over 16 amino acids. Germline-derived CDR1 and CDR2 are MDHEN and SYDVKM.